Sequencing of this T cell receptor (beta chain) was carried out in a study of cytomegalovirus exposure and HLA in healthy donors. Notes on the study in general: The analysis excluded some indistinguishable V segments, including TRBV6-2 and TRBV6-3. Sequences of the TCR beta chain were said to predict the HLA-A and HLA-B alleles of most subjects accurately. Apparent HLA restriction characterized most CMV-associated TCR beta chains in a later analysis.

The germline V gene encodes CDR1 SGHAT and CDR2 FQNNGV. This CDR3 has 14 amino acids. V was cut by 6 bases and J by 10 bases, with 16 bases left in between. Vbeta (60) and Jbeta (13) primers were used in the PCR. Assay: immunoSEQ multiplex PCR; the TCRdb copy retains only in-frame clones and omits some. This sample carries 150,000 to 200,000 clones, approximately 78% of them seen once, and the ten largest clones take 2% to 2.5%. In the case of this clone: No antigen is known for it.

The rearrangement uses TRBV11-2 and TRBJ1-6; perhaps TRBD1 as D (6 bases). The receptor was derived from a human donor in good health. The sequenced sample consisted of PBMCs. DNA for the CDR3: TGTGCCAGCAGTAGGGACAATGGTGGGTCACCCCTCCACTTT. Translated, it gives CASSRDNGGSPLHF.